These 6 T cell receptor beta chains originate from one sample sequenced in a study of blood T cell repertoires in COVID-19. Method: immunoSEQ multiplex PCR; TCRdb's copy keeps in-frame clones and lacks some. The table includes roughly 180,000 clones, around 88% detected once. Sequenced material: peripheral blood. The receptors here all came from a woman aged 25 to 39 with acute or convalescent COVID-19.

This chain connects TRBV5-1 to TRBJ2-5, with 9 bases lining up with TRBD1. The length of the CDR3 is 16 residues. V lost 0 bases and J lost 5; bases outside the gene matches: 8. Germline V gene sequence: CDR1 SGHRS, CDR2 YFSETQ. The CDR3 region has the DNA TGCGCCAGCAGCTTGGAAGGGACAGGGATTTGGGAGACCCAGTACTTC. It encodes CASSLEGTGIWETQYF.

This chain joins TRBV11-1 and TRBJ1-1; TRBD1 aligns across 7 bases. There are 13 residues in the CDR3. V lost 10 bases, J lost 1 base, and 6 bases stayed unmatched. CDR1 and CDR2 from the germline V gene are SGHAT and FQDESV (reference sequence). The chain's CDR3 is CATAGQRNTEAFF. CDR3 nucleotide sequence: TGTGCCACCGCGGGACAGAGGAACACTGAAGCTTTCTTT.

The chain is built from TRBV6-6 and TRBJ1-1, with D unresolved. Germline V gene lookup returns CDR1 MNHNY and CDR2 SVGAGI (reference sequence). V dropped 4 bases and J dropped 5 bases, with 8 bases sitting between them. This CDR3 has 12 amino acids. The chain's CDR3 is CASSSGWTEAFF. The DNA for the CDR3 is TGTGCCAGCAGTTCCGGTTGGACTGAAGCTTTCTTT.

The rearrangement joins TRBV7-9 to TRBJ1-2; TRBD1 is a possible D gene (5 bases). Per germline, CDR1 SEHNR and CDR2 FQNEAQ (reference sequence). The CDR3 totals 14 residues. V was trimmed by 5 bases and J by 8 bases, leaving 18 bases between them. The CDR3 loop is CASSPPGRTMGYTF. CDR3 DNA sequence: TGTGCCAGCAGCCCCCCGGGACGGACTATGGGCTACACCTTC.

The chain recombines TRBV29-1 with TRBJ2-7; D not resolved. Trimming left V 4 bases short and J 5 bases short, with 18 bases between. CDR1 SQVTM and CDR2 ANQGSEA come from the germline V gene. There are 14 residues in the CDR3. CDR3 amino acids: CSVAGLPYLDEQYF. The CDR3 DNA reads TGCAGCGTTGCTGGGCTGCCATACCTGGACGAGCAGTACTTC.

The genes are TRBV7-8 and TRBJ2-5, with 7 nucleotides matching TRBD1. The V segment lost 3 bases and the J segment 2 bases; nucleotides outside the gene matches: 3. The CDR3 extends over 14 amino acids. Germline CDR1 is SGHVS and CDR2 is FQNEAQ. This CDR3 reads CASSFGTAQETQYF. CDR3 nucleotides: TGTGCCAGCAGCTTCGGGACAGCGCAAGAGACCCAGTACTTC.